The 4 T cell receptor beta chains listed next were all sequenced from one sample in a study of blood T cells in healthy people across ages. Through a sample-barcoded 5' primer and a J-beta primer mix, a second PCR was run for roughly 6 to 11 cycles. TCRdb itself ran the 5' RACE reads through MiXCR, one entry per CDR3 protein. The repertoire holds roughly 1,000,000 distinct CDR3 sequences, around 27% seen once, with approximately 0.7% in the top ten. Another study also made use of these data, one on T cells of mothers and their children.

The specimen was blood. These receptors all come from a girl aged 2 to 9 in good health.

This clonotype was found a few times. An end of the junction does not agree with germline; a read error may underlie this. CDR3 bases: TGTGCCAGCAGTTACAGGGACACCGGGGAGCTGTGTTTT. Its translation is CASSYRDTGELCF. This chain links TRBV6-2 or TRBV6-3 with TRBJ2-2, with D maybe TRBD1 (6 bases). Per the germline V gene, CDR1 is MNHEY and CDR2 is SVGEGT. CDR3 length equals 13 residues.

The chain uses TRBV2 and TRBJ2-7, with D perhaps being TRBD1 or TRBD2 (5 bases each). The CDR3 is 14 residues long. V was cut by 9 bases and J by 5 bases, with 20 bases left in between. CDR1 SNHLY and CDR2 FYNNEI come from the germline V gene. CDR3 region: CARSQPDGANEQYF. The CDR3 DNA is TGTGCCAGGTCTCAACCAGACGGGGCTAACGAGCAGTACTTC.

The chain has TRBV7-3 and TRBJ2-5, with D hard to call. The J call may be faulty, since TRBJ2-7 better matches the DNA end. Germline V gene data show CDR1 as SGHTA and CDR2 as FQGTGA. The CDR3 covers 15 residues. The CDR3 DNA reads as TGTGCCAGCAGCCGACAACCTGATCTGAGGAACGAGCAGTACTTC. The encoded protein is CASSRQPDLRNEQYF.

The rearrangement uses TRBV10-3 and TRBJ1-2, with TRBD1 as a possible D gene (6 bases). The CDR3 runs 15 residues. The V and J ends lost 10 bases and 2 bases respectively, with 20 bases between them. Germline V lookup: CDR1 ENHRY, CDR2 SYGVKD. The CDR3 is CATIMVPTGNYGYTF. CDR3 DNA sequence: TGTGCCACCATCATGGTTCCCACAGGGAACTATGGCTACACCTTC.